This record looks at one T cell receptor (beta chain) sequence and its context. This clonotype has ten or more counts. Its antigen is not yet known. No base-level quality is on record; no much larger clone is a single base apart. The library was generated by PCR. The sequencer listed for this sample is Illumina HiSeq 2500. TCR libraries were prepared with molecular barcoding, using unique molecular identifiers to normalize TCRbeta repertoire quantification. Using fastp at Q25 and MiXCR, TCRdb reprocessed the public reads and kept productive beta chains. Duplicate CDR3 protein sequences are folded into a single record with the most common DNA and genes. Here the sample has 500,000 to 650,000 distinct CDR3 sequences; 10% to 15% occur a single time. 2.2% of the sample rests with the top ten. The CDR3 numbers 15 residues from cysteine through phenylalanine. CDR3 DNA only is kept here, 45 bases in frame from base 1. V loses 4 bases of germline sequence and J loses 6 bases, and the interval between the two ends is 16 bases.

The data were obtained in a study of T-cell reconstitution after alpha-beta-depleted transplantation in children (dated by TCRdb to the mid-2010s). Concerning the study at large: Using TCR repertoire profiling, the study followed T-cell immune reconstitution in a quantitative way in children after TCRalphabeta/CD19-depleted allogeneic hematopoietic cell transplantation.

What the study reported, not specific to this receptor: The frequencies of hyperexpanded clones fell over the following months, and after one year, T-cell counts and TCRbeta diversity were mostly attributed to newly produced T cells. Apparently early alphabetaT-cell count recovery about two months after transplant reportedly relied on only several hundred rapidly expanded clones derived from non-depleted graft cells. In some patients, high TCRbeta diversity at day 60 was attributed to recipient T cells and intrathymic progenitors that had survived conditioning.

The treatment or condition label here, explained by the study, means: allogeneic hematopoietic cell transplantation with graft depleted of TCRalphabeta T cells and CD19 B cells. The children who served as transplant recipients had been given grafts of TCRalphabeta/CD19-depleted allogeneic hematopoietic cells. The sequence was obtained from a male patient aged 10-17 years who had a stem cell transplant for acute myeloid leukemia, so the T cells may come from the graft donor. Recombination linked TRBV12-3 or TRBV12-4 to TRBJ2-1; 6 matching bases give a weak D call of TRBD2. This specimen was PBMCs, mostly from graft donor cells, taken 360 days after TCRalphabeta/CD19-depleted stem cell transplant. For the CDR3, the sequence is CASSSRRAEVNEQFF. In nucleotides, the sequence is TGTGCCAGCAGTTCCAGGAGGGCCGAGGTCAATGAGCAGTTCTTC.